These 20 T cell receptor beta chains originate from one sample sequenced in a study of cytomegalovirus exposure and HLA in healthy donors. It was with 60 Vbeta and 13 Jbeta primers that the PCR ran. Assay used: immunoSEQ multiplex PCR; TCRdb lists only in-frame clones, some missing. Of roughly 130,000 clones listed, around 8.5% were seen once; the top ten hold 5.5%. The sample consisted of PBMCs. These receptors were taken from a man in his forties or fifties in good health and CMV-seronegative.

This chain links TRBV4-1 with TRBJ1-6, with D possibly matching TRBD1 (5 bases). V was pared by 3 bases and J by 6 bases, with 12 bases between. Germline V gene data show CDR1 as MGHRA and CDR2 as YSYEKL. This CDR3 comprises 15 residues. The CDR3 spells CASSHQGSLNSPLHF. The CDR3 DNA reads TGCGCCAGCAGCCATCAGGGATCCCTTAATTCACCCCTCCACTTT.

The chain links TRBV7-2 to TRBJ2-5, with 8 positions matching TRBD1. Trimming at V came to 6 bases and at J to 5 bases, leaving 5 bases not matched to a gene. Per the germline V gene, CDR1 is SGHTA and CDR2 is FQGNSA. This CDR3 has 13 amino acids. CDR3 sequence: CASRPGGAETQYF. Written as DNA, the CDR3 is TGTGCCAGCAGACCAGGGGGCGCGGAGACCCAGTACTTC. The whole variable domain, remainder taken from reference TRBV7-2 and TRBJ2-5, is GAGVSQSPSNKVTEKGKDVELRCDPISGHTALYWYRQSLGQGLEFLIYFQGNSAPDKSGLPSDRFSAERTGGSVSTLTIQRTQQEDSAVYLCASRPGGAETQYFGPGTRLLVL.

This clone was counted once. The chain is built from TRBV4-1 and TRBJ2-7, with 7 bases fitting TRBD1. Germline lookup yields CDR1 MGHRA and CDR2 YSYEKL. This CDR3 has 13 amino acids. With V trimmed by 3 bases and J by 6 bases, 5 bases remained unmatched. The CDR3: CASSQRTGVEQYF. Written as DNA, the CDR3 is TGCGCCAGCAGCCAGAGAACAGGGGTCGAGCAGTACTTC.

The rearrangement links TRBV4-3 to TRBJ2-6; D remains ambiguous. CDR1 is LGHNA and CDR2 is YSLEER in the germline V gene. There are 16 residues in the CDR3. Between the trimmed V and J ends, which lost 0 bases and 2 bases, there was a span of 8 bases. The CDR3 DNA sequence: TGCGCCAGCAGCCAAGATCACCAGGCTGGGGCCAACGTCCTGACTTTC. It encodes CASSQDHQAGANVLTF.

CDR3 loop: CASSIDKGANYNEQFF. CDR3 nucleotides: TGTGCCAGTAGTATAGACAAAGGGGCCAACTACAATGAGCAGTTCTTC. The genes are TRBV19 and TRBJ2-1; weak D call: TRBD1 (5 bases). The CDR3 runs 16 residues. Germline V gene data show CDR1 as LNHDA and CDR2 as SQIVND (reference sequence). V dropped 0 bases and J dropped 3 bases, with 12 bases sitting between them.

In this sample, this clone turned up a few times. The V gene is TRBV10-3, the J gene TRBJ2-1; 8 bases are shared with TRBD1. The CDR3 is 13 residues long. The V and J ends lost 7 bases and 8 bases, in that order; junction bases with no gene match: 7. Germline CDR1 reads ENHRY; CDR2 reads SYGVKD. CDR3 DNA: TGTGCCATCAATGGACAGGGCGGCGATGAGCAGTTCTTC. It specifies CAINGQGGDEQFF.

V gene TRBV10-3 combines with J gene TRBJ2-7, with a weak D call TRBD1 (6 bases). Trimming pared 3 bases from V and 3 bases from J, leaving 15 bases between. Germline CDR1 and CDR2: ENHRY and SYGVKD. The CDR3 is 15 amino acids. This CDR3 is CAISEPGQTIYEQYF. The DNA for the CDR3 is TGTGCCATCAGTGAACCGGGACAAACCATCTACGAGCAGTACTTC.

The V call is TRBV6-4, the J call TRBJ2-3; D is perhaps TRBD1 (5 bases). The CDR3 has 15 residues. Trimming left V 7 bases short and J 10 bases short, with 24 bases between. Germline CDR1 is MRHNA and CDR2 is SNTAGT. The CDR3: CASINAWGPGSAQYF. CDR3 DNA sequence: TGTGCCAGCATCAACGCCTGGGGTCCAGGGTCGGCGCAGTATTTT.

This clone was picked up a small number of times. The genes are TRBV7-8 and TRBJ2-7; the match to TRBD2 covers 7 bases. The germline V gene has CDR1 SGHVS and CDR2 FQNEAQ. Germline trimming cut 6 bases from V and 3 bases from J; bases unmatched to any gene: 8. This CDR3 is built from 14 residues. Here the CDR3 DNA reads TGTGCCAGCAGGTCCCCTGGCGGGGGCTACGAGCAGTACTTC. It specifies CASRSPGGGYEQYF.

This clone was seen a handful of times. The chain joins TRBV27 to TRBJ2-7; D might be TRBD2 (7 bases). In germline, CDR1 is MNHEY, CDR2 SMNVEV (reference sequence). CDR3 size: 14 residues. Trimming cost V 4 bases and J 3 bases, with 13 bases left between them. The CDR3: CASSSRGGLYEQYF. Written as DNA, the CDR3 is TGTGCCAGCAGTTCTAGGGGGGGTCTCTACGAGCAGTACTTC.

This chain connects TRBV2 to TRBJ1-1; D possibly corresponds to TRBD1 (6 bases). The CDR3 contains 13 residues. The ends were cut back, 7 bases at V and 1 base at J, with 10 bases in the middle. Germline values: CDR1 SNHLY, CDR2 FYNNEI. CDR3 region: CASMPDRNTEAFF. CDR3 DNA: TGTGCCAGCATGCCGGACAGGAACACTGAAGCTTTCTTT. The whole variable domain, filled in from reference TRBV2 and TRBJ1-1, reads EPEVTQTPSHQVTQMGQEVILRCVPISNHLYFYWYRQILGQKVEFLVSFYNNEISEKSEIFDDQFSVERPDGSNFTLKIRSTKLEDSAMYFCASMPDRNTEAFFGQGTRLTVV.

The chain employs TRBV29-1 and TRBJ2-3; 12 nucleotides align to TRBD2. The CDR3 loop spans 14 amino acids. V dropped 5 bases and J dropped 8; count of bases not matched to a gene: 8. The V gene's germline CDR1 is SQVTM and CDR2 ANQGSEA. CDR3 sequence (DNA): TGCAGCGTTATACTAGCGGGGGGACTGGGTACGCAGTATTTT. It specifies CSVILAGGLGTQYF.

This chain connects TRBV6-5 to TRBJ2-7, with a possible D match to TRBD1 (6 bases). The V end lost 6 bases, the J end lost 4 bases, and 10 bases lay between the germline ends. The CDR3 runs to 12 residues. Germline V lookup: CDR1 MNHEY, CDR2 SVGAGI. The DNA for the CDR3 is TGTGCCAGCAGCAACAGGGATTACGAGCAGTACTTC. This encodes CASSNRDYEQYF.

This clone was counted a few times. This chain connects TRBV6-4 to TRBJ1-6, with 7 bases that match TRBD1. Per germline, CDR1 MRHNA and CDR2 SNTAGT. The J segment lost 6 bases and the V segment lost 0 bases, leaving 5 bases of the junction unmatched. The CDR3 length is 16 residues. The CDR3 nucleotides are TGTGCCAGCAGTGACTCCGGGACAGCTCTTAATTCACCCCTCCACTTT. Translation gives CASSDSGTALNSPLHF.

This clone was observed a handful of times. The chain carries TRBV7-8 and TRBJ2-5; the D gene is possibly TRBD1 (5 bases). Trimming pared 0 bases from V and 5 bases from J, leaving 19 bases between. CDR3 length equals 17 residues. Germline CDR1 reads SGHVS; CDR2 reads FQNEAQ. The CDR3 is CASSLAVPRGVGETQYF. DNA for the CDR3: TGTGCCAGCAGCTTAGCGGTCCCTAGGGGTGTCGGGGAGACCCAGTACTTC.

V usage is TRBV6-1 and J usage is TRBJ1-2, with no clear D. The length of the CDR3 is 14 residues. Germline V CDR1 and CDR2: MNHNS, SASEGT. The V and J ends lost 2 bases and 6 bases respectively, with 13 bases between them. The CDR3 sequence is CASSESGFEDGYTF. For the CDR3, the DNA is TGTGCCAGCAGTGAATCCGGGTTTGAGGATGGCTACACCTTC.

The chain combines TRBV29-1 with TRBJ1-6, with 9 positions matching TRBD1. Per the germline V gene, CDR1 is SQVTM and CDR2 is ANQGSEA. Unmatched junction bases numbered 2, after V lost 4 bases and J lost 7 bases. The CDR3 has 13 amino acids. The CDR3, as DNA: TGCAGCGTTGGGGACAGGGAAAATTCACCCCTCCACTTT. Amino acids: CSVGDRENSPLHF.

The chain has TRBV7-8 and TRBJ1-1; TRBD1 is a possible D gene (6 bases). CDR3 length: 15 residues. Germline-derived CDR1 and CDR2 are SGHVS and FQNEAQ. Trimming took 3 bases from V and 1 from J, leaving 12 bases between them. The CDR3 bases are TGTGCCAGCAGCTTTGGGGGCGGGGGGAACACTGAAGCTTTCTTT. This codes for CASSFGGGGNTEAFF. Full variable domain (outside the CDR3, taken from reference TRBV7-8 and TRBJ1-1): GAGVSQSPRYKVAKRGQDVALRCDPISGHVSLFWYQQALGQGPEFLTYFQNEAQLDKSGLPSDRFFAERPEGSVSTLKIQRTQQEDSAVYLCASSFGGGGNTEAFFGQGTRLTVV.

The gene calls are TRBV27 and TRBJ1-4; D might be TRBD1 (5 bases). Trimming left V 3 bases short and J 7 bases short, with 9 bases between. The CDR3 runs 13 residues. Looked up from germline, CDR1 is MNHEY and CDR2 is SMNVEV (reference sequence). Written as DNA, the CDR3 is TGTGCCAGCAGTTTCTCAGGGTTTGAAAAACTGTTTTTT. This encodes CASSFSGFEKLFF.

The rearrangement joins TRBV19 to TRBJ1-1; D gene uncertain. The CDR3 is 12 residues long. CDR1 LNHDA and CDR2 SQIVND come from the germline V gene (reference sequence). V lost 4 bases to trimming and J lost 5 bases, with 8 bases between them. CDR3 in DNA: TGTGCCAGTAGTACTTCAGTTACTGAAGCTTTCTTT. Amino acid sequence: CASSTSVTEAFF.